This T cell receptor (beta chain) was recorded in a study of blood T cell repertoires in COVID-19. At the level of the study: The United States, Italy and Spain were the sources of the acute and convalescent COVID-19 samples. In each case, the material was cDNA or gDNA derived from T cells, B-cell-depleted T cells, or PBMCs.

TCRdb's table, derived via immunoSEQ multiplex PCR, lists solely in-frame clones and lacks some. Here the sample spans about 210,000 clones, about 85% being singletons. The CDR3 is 16 residues long. The V gene's germline CDR1 is SGHTS and CDR2 YDEGEE. Trimming at V came to 1 base and at J to 4 bases, leaving 5 bases not matched to a gene. The sequenced material came from peripheral blood. J is TRBJ1-5 and V is TRBV5-8, with 10 bases aligning to TRBD1. The receptor was isolated from a man aged 35-49 years with acute or convalescent COVID-19. The chain's CDR3 is CASSLSRDRGNQPQHF. In DNA form, the CDR3 reads TGTGCCAGCAGCTTGTCCCGGGACAGGGGAAATCAGCCCCAGCATTTT. The complete variable domain, with remaining parts taken from reference TRBV5-8 and TRBJ1-5, reads EAGVTQSPTHLIKTRGQQATLRCSPISGHTSVYWYQQALGLGLQFLLWYDEGEERNRGNFPPRFSGRQFPNYSSELNVNALELEDSALYLCASSLSRDRGNQPQHFGDGTRLSIL.